This TCR beta chain derives from a study of T cells in Graves' hyperthyroidism and ophthalmopathy (dated by TCRdb to between 2019 and 2020). Regarding the study in general: A discovery cohort of about 95 patients, 43 with Graves' ophthalmopathy and 57 with stable Graves' hyperthyroidism, was used to find distinguishing TCR V-J signatures. Prospective prediction of ophthalmopathy was tested in an independent validation cohort of approximately 18 hyperthyroidism patients and 17 patients who later progressed to ophthalmopathy. The roughly 94 discovery patients were randomly split 7:3 into training and test sets. The study also compared thyroid tissue and blood T-cell repertoires from more than five Graves' hyperthyroidism patients. After blood sampling, hyperthyroidism patients were treated with methimazole at a starting dose of 30 mg daily, and ophthalmopathy patients were treated with high-dose intravenous methylprednisolone. According to the paper, TCR Vbeta CDR3 sequencing was carried out on 135 peripheral blood samples, which came from under 50 ophthalmopathy, approximately 78 hyperthyroidism and roughly 17 progressor patients.

The CDR3 runs 14 amino acids, cysteine and phenylalanine included. Only the CDR3 region is kept as DNA, spanning 42 bases read in frame from base 1. The trim is 3 bases for V and 4 bases for J, with a gap of 16 bases between the germline ends. According to the germline V gene (reference sequence), CDR1 reads DFQATT and CDR2 reads SNEGSKA. Any patient with an uncontrolled infection, another autoimmune disease, pregnancy or lactation was excluded. Diagnoses were based on clinical symptoms, serum thyroxine and TRAb, thyroid ultrasound and orbital computed tomography. Total RNA was extracted with Trizol reagent, and quality was checked on an Agilent 2100 Bioanalyzer. What the research found in general, with its limitations: No statistical method was used to set the sample size in advance, and investigators knew the group allocation. Most expanded thyroid clonotypes (frequency above 0.001) were also detected in blood, suggesting blood repertoires may reflect thyroid immune responses. A 13 V-J signature model separated ophthalmopathy from stable hyperthyroidism, with nearly 90% sensitivity and 81.08% specificity in cross-validation and 80%/75% in testing. In validation, the model predicted progression to ophthalmopathy a median of about 6 months before onset, with about 70% sensitivity and 72.22% specificity.

This clonotype was observed many times. The antigen it binds to is not known. Base qualities are missing; no much larger clone stands one base away. The TCR beta CDR3 regions were amplified from RNA transcripts. For the first round of RT-PCR on the TCR CDR3, the HTBI primer set was used together with the Qiagen OneStep RT-PCR kit. Libraries were constructed in a second round of multiplex PCR, after which size selection and purification were carried out. The libraries were sequenced on an Illumina HiSeq2000 using paired-end 100 bp reads. In the source study's methods: SOAPnuke was used to process the raw data, with reads discarded if the reads contained adapters or uncalled bases, had a mean Phred below 15, or lacked an exact constant-primer or identifier match. High-quality paired reads were merged with COPE v1.2.5, and unique nucleotide sequences were defined as clonotypes. MiTCR v1.1 was used to align clonotypes to the IMGT TRBV, TRBD and TRBJ reference segments. Only V-J combinations with frequency above 0.0001, covering about 99% of repertoires, were analysed. The TCS score was defined as F50 (clonal expansion) divided by E x V (chaos), with BLOSUM62-based TCRdist calculated between CDR3 peptides within each V-J. Welch's t-statistics and random forest reduced roughly 540 V-J features to under 15, which were used in a naive Bayes classifier (R e1071). Thyroid-blood repertoire similarity was quantified with the Morisita-Horn index. Clones were called with MiXCR by TCRdb after fastp trimmed the public reads at Q25, and only in-frame beta chains were retained. A single entry per CDR3 protein holds the most common genes and DNA from its merged rows. In this record, the V and J calls reflect TCRdb's handling and not the investigators' own analysis. The table for this sample lists 490,000 or so distinct CDR3 sequences; around 43% of them were counted only once. The top ten hold around 44% of the sample.

Source material: peripheral blood or thyroid tissue (not recorded which). The rearranged segments are TRBV20-1 and TRBJ2-7; the D gene assignment is perhaps TRBD1 or TRBD2, with each matching 6 bases. The TCR comes from an adult woman with Graves' disease, either hyperthyroidism or ophthalmopathy (not recorded which). The nucleotides read TGCAGTGCTAGGGAGGGGGAGAGAGATTACGAGCAGTACTTC. This codes for CSAREGERDYEQYF.